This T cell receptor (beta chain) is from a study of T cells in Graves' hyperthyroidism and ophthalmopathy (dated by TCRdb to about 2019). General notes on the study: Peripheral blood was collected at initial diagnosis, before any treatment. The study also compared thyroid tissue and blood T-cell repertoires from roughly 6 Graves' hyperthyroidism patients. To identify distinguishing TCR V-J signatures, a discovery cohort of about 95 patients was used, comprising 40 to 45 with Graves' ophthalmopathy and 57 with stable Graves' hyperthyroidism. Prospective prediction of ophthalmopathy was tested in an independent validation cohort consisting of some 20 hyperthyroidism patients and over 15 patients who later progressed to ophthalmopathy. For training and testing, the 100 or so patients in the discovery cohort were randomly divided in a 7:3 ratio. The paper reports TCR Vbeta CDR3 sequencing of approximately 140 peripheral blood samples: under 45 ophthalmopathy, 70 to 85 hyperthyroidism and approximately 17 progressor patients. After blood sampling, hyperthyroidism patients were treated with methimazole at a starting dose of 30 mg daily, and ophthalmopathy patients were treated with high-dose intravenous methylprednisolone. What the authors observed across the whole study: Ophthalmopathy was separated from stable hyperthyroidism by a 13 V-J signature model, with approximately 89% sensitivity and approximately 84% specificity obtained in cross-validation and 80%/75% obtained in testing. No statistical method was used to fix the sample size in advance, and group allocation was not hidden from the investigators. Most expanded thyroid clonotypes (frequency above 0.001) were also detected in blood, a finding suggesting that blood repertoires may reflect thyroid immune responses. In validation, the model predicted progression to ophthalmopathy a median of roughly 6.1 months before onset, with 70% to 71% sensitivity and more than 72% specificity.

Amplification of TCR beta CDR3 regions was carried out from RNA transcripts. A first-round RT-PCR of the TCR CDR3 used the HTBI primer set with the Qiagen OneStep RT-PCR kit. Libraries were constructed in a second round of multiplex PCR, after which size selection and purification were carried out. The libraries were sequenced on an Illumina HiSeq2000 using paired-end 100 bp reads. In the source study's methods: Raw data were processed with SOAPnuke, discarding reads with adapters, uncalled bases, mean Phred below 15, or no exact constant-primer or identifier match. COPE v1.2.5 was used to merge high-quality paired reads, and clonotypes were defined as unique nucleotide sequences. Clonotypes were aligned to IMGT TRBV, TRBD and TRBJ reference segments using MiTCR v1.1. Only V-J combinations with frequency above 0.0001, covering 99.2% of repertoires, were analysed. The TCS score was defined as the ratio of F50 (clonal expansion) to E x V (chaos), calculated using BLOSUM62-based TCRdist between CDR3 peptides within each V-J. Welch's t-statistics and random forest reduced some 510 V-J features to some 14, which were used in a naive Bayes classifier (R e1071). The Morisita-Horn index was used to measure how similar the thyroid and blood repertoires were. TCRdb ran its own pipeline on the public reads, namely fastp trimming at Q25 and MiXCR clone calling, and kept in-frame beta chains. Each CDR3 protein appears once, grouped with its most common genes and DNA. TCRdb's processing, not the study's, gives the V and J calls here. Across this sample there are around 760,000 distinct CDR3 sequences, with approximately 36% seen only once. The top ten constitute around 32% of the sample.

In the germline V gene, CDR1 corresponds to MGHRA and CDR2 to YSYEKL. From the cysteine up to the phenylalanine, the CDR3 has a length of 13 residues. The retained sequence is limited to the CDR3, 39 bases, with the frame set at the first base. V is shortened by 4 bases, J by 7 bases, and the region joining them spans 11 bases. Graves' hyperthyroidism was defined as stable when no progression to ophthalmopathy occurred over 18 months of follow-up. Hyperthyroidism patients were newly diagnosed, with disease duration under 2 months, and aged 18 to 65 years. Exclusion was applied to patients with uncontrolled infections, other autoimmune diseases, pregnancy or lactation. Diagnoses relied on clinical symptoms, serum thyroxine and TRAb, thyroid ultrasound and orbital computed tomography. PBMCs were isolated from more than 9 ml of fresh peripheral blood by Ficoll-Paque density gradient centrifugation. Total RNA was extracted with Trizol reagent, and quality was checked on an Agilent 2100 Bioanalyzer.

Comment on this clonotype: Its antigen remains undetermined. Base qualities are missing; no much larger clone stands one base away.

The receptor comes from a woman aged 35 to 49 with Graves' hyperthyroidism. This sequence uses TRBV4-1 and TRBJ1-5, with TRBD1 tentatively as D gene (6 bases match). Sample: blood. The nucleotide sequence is TGCGCCAGCAGCCGTTACAGGGACCAGCCCCAGCATTTT. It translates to CASSRYRDQPQHF.